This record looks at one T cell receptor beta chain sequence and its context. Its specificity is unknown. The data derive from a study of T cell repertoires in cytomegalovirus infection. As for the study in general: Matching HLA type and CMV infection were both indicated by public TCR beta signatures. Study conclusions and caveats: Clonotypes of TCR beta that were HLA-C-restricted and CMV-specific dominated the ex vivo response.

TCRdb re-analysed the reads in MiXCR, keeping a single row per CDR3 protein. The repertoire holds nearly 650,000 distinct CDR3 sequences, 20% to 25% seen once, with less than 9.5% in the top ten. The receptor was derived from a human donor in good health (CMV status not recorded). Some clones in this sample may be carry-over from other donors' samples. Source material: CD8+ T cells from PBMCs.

The CDR3 DNA sequence: TGTGCCAGCAGTTCCACAGGGACGTTGTATGGCTACACCTTC. Amino acid sequence: CASSSTGTLYGYTF. V is TRBV5-6 and J is TRBJ1-2; possibly TRBD1 for D (6 bases). The germline CDR1 and CDR2 sequences are SGHDT and YYEEEE. This CDR3 is 14 amino acids long. V shed 5 bases and J shed 5 bases, with 16 bases lying between them. Full variable domain (remainder filled in from reference TRBV5-6 and TRBJ1-2): DAGVTQSPTHLIKTRGQQVTLRCSPKSGHDTVSWYQQALGQGPQFIFQYYEEEERQRGNFPDRFSGHQFPNYSSELNVNALLLGDSALYLCASSSTGTLYGYTFGSGTRLTVV.